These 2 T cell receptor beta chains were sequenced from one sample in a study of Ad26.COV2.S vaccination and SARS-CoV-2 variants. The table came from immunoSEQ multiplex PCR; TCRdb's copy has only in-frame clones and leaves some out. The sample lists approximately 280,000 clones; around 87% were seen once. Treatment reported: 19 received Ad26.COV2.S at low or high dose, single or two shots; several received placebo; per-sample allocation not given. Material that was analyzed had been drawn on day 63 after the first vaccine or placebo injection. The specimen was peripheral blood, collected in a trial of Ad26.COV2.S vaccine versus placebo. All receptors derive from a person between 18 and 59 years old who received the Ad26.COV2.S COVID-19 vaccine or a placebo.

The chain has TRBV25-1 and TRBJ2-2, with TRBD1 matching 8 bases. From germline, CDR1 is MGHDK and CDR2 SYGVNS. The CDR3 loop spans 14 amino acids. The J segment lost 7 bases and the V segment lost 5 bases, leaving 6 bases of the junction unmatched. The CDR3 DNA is TGTGCCAGCAGTCTGACAGGGGTACGCGGGGAGCTGTTTTTT. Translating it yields CASSLTGVRGELFF. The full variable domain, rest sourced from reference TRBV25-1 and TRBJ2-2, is EADIYQTPRYLVIGTGKKITLECSQTMGHDKMYWYQQDPGMELHLIHYSYGVNSTEKGDLSSESTVSRIRTEHFPLTLESARPSHTSQYLCASSLTGVRGELFFGEGSRLTVL.

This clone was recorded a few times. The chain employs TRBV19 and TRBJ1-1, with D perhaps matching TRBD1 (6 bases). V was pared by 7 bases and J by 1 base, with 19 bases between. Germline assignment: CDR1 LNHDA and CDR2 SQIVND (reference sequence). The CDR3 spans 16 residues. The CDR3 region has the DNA TGTGCCAGTACCCCTTTGGGGGCGTATTGGAACACTGAAGCTTTCTTT. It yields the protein CASTPLGAYWNTEAFF.